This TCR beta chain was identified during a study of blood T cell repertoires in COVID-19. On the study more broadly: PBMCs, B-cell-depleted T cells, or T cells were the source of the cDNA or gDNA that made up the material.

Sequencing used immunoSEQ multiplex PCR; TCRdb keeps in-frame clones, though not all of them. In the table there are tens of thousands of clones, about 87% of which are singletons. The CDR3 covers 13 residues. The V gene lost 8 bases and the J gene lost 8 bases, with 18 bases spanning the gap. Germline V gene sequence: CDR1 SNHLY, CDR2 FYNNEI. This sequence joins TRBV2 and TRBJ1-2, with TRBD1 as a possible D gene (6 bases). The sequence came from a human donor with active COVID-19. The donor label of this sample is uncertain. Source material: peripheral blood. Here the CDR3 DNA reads TGTGCCAGCTATTTGGGGACAACTCTCGGCTACACCTTC. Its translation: CASYLGTTLGYTF.